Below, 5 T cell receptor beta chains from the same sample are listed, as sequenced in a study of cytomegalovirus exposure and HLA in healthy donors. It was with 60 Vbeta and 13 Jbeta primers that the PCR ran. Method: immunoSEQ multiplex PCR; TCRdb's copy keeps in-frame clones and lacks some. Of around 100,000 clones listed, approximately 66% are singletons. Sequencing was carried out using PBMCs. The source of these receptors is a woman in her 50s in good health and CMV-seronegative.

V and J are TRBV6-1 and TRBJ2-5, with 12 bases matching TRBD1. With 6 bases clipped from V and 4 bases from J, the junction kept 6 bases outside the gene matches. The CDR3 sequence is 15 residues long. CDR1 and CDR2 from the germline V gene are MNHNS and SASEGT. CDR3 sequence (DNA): TGTGCCAGCAGCGTGGGACAGGGGGCAGGAGAGACCCAGTACTTC. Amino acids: CASSVGQGAGETQYF.

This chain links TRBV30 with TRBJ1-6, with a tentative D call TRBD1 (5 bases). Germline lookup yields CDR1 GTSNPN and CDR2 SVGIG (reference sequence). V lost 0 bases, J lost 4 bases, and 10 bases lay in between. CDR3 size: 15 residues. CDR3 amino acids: CAWSVPRGYNSPLHF. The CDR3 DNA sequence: TGTGCCTGGAGTGTACCAAGGGGTTATAATTCACCCCTCCACTTT.

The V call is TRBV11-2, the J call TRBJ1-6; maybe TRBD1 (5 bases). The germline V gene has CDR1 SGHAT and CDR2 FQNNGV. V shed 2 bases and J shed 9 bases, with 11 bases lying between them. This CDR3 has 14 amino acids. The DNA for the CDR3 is TGTGCCAGCAGCTTAATACAGGCGCGTTCACCCCTCCACTTT. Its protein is CASSLIQARSPLHF.

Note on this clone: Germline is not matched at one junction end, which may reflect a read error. The CDR3, as DNA: TGTGCCAGCAGTGACTCGACTAGGGGCGAGCGGTTCTTC. This codes for CASSDSTRGERFF. The chain joins TRBV6-4 to TRBJ2-1; D may be TRBD2 (6 bases). CDR1 MRHNA and CDR2 SNTAGT come from the germline V gene. The CDR3 loop spans 13 amino acids.

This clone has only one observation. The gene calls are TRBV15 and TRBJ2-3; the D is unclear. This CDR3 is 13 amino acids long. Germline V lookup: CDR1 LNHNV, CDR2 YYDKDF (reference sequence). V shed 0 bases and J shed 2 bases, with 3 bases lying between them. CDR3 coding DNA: TGTGCCACCAGCAGAGACCTCACAGATACGCAGTATTTT. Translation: CATSRDLTDTQYF.